This TCR beta chain came from a study of persistence of HIV-infected CD4 T cells. Across the whole study: Blood samples, up to roughly 200 mL, came from multiple time points, except two leukapheresis donors sampled once. General study points: Rare CMV-responding cells carrying HIV-1 proviruses were not analyzed separately for TCR.

The libraries were made with immunoSEQ version 4 in survey mode. Assay used: immunoSEQ multiplex PCR; TCRdb lists only in-frame clones, some missing. The sample consists of roughly 14,000 clones, less than 75% of them appearing once. CDR3 length equals 17 residues. The germline CDR1 and CDR2 sequences are MDHEN and SYDVKM. Trimming pared 0 bases from V and 4 bases from J, leaving 16 bases between. Comments on this clone: Antigen: not known.

Lysates of CMV-infected fibroblasts at around 10 ug/mL stimulated these cells. Sorting of responding CD4+ T cells relied on upregulated CD40 ligand together with CD69. Donors had undetectable plasma HIV-1 RNA, under 50 copies/mL, for 4+ years. The sequencing here drew on CD4+ T cells sorted from PBMCs after roughly 18-hour stimulation, taken from a patient who received antiretroviral therapy. The receptor was derived from an adult man with HIV who was CMV-seropositive. This chain uses TRBV28 with TRBJ1-3, with a tentative D call TRBD1 (5 bases). The CDR3 sequence: CASSLWSGNEAGNTIYF. Here the CDR3 DNA reads TGTGCCAGCAGTTTATGGTCAGGGAACGAAGCGGGAAACACCATATATTTT. The whole variable domain, remainder taken from reference TRBV28 and TRBJ1-3, is DVKVTQSSRYLVKRTGEKVFLECVQDMDHENMFWYRQDPGLGLRLIYFSYDVKMKEKGDIPEGYSVSREKKERFSLILESASTNQTSMYLCASSLWSGNEAGNTIYFGEGSWLTVV.